The 10 T cell receptor beta chains reported below all come from one sample, sequenced in a study of blood T cell repertoires in COVID-19. Assay: immunoSEQ multiplex PCR; the TCRdb copy retains only in-frame clones and omits some. This table holds some 210,000 clones, roughly 90% found once. Sequenced material: peripheral blood. These TCRs come from a woman between 40 and 50 years old who had recovered from COVID-19.

J is TRBJ2-3 and V is TRBV2; perhaps TRBD2 as D (6 bases). This CDR3 spans 15 amino acids. Per germline, CDR1 SNHLY and CDR2 FYNNEI. Trimming cost V 4 bases and J 0 bases, with 11 bases left between them. CDR3 residues: CASSVGGTSTDTQYF. The CDR3 nucleotides are TGTGCCAGCAGTGTGGGCGGGACTAGCACAGATACGCAGTATTTT. The variable domain in full, completed from reference TRBV2 and TRBJ2-3, reads EPEVTQTPSHQVTQMGQEVILRCVPISNHLYFYWYRQILGQKVEFLVSFYNNEISEKSEIFDDQFSVERPDGSNFTLKIRSTKLEDSAMYFCASSVGGTSTDTQYFGPGTRLTVL.

V gene TRBV30 combines with J gene TRBJ2-7; D perhaps matches TRBD2 (6 bases). The CDR3 runs 13 residues. The germline V gene encodes CDR1 GTSNPN and CDR2 SVGIG (reference sequence). The germline V and J ends were trimmed by 2 bases and 7 bases, with 15 bases remaining between them. The CDR3 DNA reads TGTGCCTGGAGTAAGCGGAGGGTCGATGAGCAGTACTTC. Its translation is CAWSKRRVDEQYF. Using reference TRBV30 and TRBJ2-7 for the parts outside the CDR3, the full variable domain is SQTIHQWPATLVQPVGSPLSLECTVEGTSNPNLYWYRQAAGRGLQLLFYSVGIGQISSEVPQNLSASRPQDRQFILSSKKLLLSDSGFYLCAWSKRRVDEQYFGPGTRLTVT.

This chain connects TRBV5-1 to TRBJ2-7; the match to TRBD2 covers 13 bases. Germline trimming cut 4 bases from V and 3 bases from J; bases unmatched to any gene: 10. This CDR3 contains 17 residues. Germline lookup yields CDR1 SGHRS and CDR2 YFSETQ. In nucleotides, the CDR3 is TGCGCCAGCAGCCGGACTAGCGGGGGAGGGATAGTCTACGAGCAGTACTTC. Translating it yields CASSRTSGGGIVYEQYF.

This chain uses TRBV19 with TRBJ1-2; the D is unclear. Trimming pared 5 bases from V and 6 bases from J, leaving 16 bases between. The CDR3 is made up of 14 amino acids. The V gene's germline CDR1 is LNHDA and CDR2 SQIVND (reference sequence). As DNA, the CDR3 is TGTGCCAGTAGTTCTCCGTGGCCTTTTGATGGCTACACCTTC. As protein: CASSSPWPFDGYTF.

This chain connects TRBV30 to TRBJ2-5, with 7 bases identical to TRBD2. After removal of 1 base from V and 2 bases from J, the junction contained 4 bases not matched to a gene. CDR1 is GTSNPN, CDR2 SVGIG, per germline (reference sequence). The length of the CDR3 is 14 residues. In DNA form, the CDR3 reads TGTGCCTGGAGTGGAGGGAGGGCTCAAGAGACCCAGTACTTC. It is translated as CAWSGGRAQETQYF. The complete variable domain, with remaining parts taken from reference TRBV30 and TRBJ2-5, reads SQTIHQWPATLVQPVGSPLSLECTVEGTSNPNLYWYRQAAGRGLQLLFYSVGIGQISSEVPQNLSASRPQDRQFILSSKKLLLSDSGFYLCAWSGGRAQETQYFGPGTRLLVL.

In its sample, this clone was seen a few times. The V and J genes are TRBV7-9 and TRBJ2-7; TRBD2 might be the D (6 bases). V dropped 0 bases and J dropped 2 bases, with 20 bases sitting between them. There are 18 residues in the CDR3. Looked up from germline, CDR1 is SEHNR and CDR2 is FQNEAQ (reference sequence). The CDR3: CASSLAKSTGLLTYEQYF. CDR3 in DNA: TGTGCCAGCAGCTTAGCGAAATCGACGGGACTGCTAACCTACGAGCAGTACTTC. Drawing the rest from reference TRBV7-9 and TRBJ2-7, the complete variable domain is DTGVSQNPRHKITKRGQNVTFRCDPISEHNRLYWYRQTLGQGPEFLTYFQNEAQLEKSRLLSDRFSAERPKGSFSTLEIQRTEQGDSAMYLCASSLAKSTGLLTYEQYFGPGTRLTVT.

The rearrangement links TRBV19 to TRBJ2-3; the D gene is possibly TRBD2 (6 bases). The V end was cut by 6 bases, the J end by 2 bases, with 18 bases between. CDR1 is LNHDA and CDR2 is SQIVND in the germline V gene (reference sequence). This CDR3 comprises 16 residues. The CDR3 DNA is TGTGCCAGTAGAACCTCTAGGGCGGGACCCACAGATACGCAGTATTTT. Translation gives CASRTSRAGPTDTQYF. The full variable domain, in which reference TRBV19 and TRBJ2-3 provide the parts outside the CDR3, is DGGITQSPKYLFRKEGQNVTLSCEQNLNHDAMYWYRQDPGQGLRLIYYSQIVNDFQKGDIAEGYSVSREKKESFPLTVTSAQKNPTAFYLCASRTSRAGPTDTQYFGPGTRLTVL.

The rearrangement joins TRBV14 to TRBJ1-5, with a possible D match to TRBD1 (5 bases). V was pared by 3 bases and J by 4 bases, with 19 bases between. The CDR3 has 17 amino acids. Per germline, CDR1 SGHDN and CDR2 FVKESK. The CDR3 bases are TGTGCCAGCAGCCAGGAGAACAGGACCCGGGCGAATCAGCCCCAGCATTTT. It is translated as CASSQENRTRANQPQHF.

This clone was picked up one time. The CDR3 DNA is TGTGCCAGCAGCCTGCGGGGGGCGGGAGCTTCCTACGAGCAGTACTTC. Translation gives CASSLRGAGASYEQYF. This chain links TRBV11-3 with TRBJ2-7, with 8 bases matching TRBD2. With 5 bases clipped from V and 1 base from J, the junction kept 10 bases outside the gene matches. The CDR3 extends over 16 amino acids. CDR1 SGHNT and CDR2 YENEEA come from the germline V gene.

This chain links TRBV2 with TRBJ1-2, with D unclear. Trimming shortened V by 4 bases and J by 1 base, and 19 bases separated the two germline ends. Germline CDR1 and CDR2: SNHLY and FYNNEI. This CDR3 has 17 residues. Written as DNA, the CDR3 is TGTGCCAGCAGTGTGCTTTTTTCGAGTAGCGGTAACTATGGCTACACCTTC. Amino acid sequence: CASSVLFSSSGNYGYTF. Full variable domain (rest looked up from reference TRBV2 and TRBJ1-2): EPEVTQTPSHQVTQMGQEVILRCVPISNHLYFYWYRQILGQKVEFLVSFYNNEISEKSEIFDDQFSVERPDGSNFTLKIRSTKLEDSAMYFCASSVLFSSSGNYGYTFGSGTRLTVV.